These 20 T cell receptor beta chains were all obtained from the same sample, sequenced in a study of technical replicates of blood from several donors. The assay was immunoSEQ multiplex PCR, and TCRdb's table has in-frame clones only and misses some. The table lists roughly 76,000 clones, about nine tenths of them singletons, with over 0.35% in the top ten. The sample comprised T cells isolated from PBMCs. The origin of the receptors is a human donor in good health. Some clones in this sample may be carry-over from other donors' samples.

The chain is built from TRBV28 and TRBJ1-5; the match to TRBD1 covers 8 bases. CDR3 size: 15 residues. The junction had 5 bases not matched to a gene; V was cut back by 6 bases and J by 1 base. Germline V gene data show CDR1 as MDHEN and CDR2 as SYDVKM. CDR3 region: CASSDDRGSNQPQHF. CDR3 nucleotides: TGTGCCAGCAGCGACGACAGGGGCAGCAATCAGCCCCAGCATTTT.

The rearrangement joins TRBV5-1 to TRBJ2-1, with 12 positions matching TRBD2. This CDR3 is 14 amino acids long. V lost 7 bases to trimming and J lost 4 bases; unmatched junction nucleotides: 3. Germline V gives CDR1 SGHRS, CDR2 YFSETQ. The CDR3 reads CASQGLAGYNEQFF. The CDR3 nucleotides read TGCGCCAGCCAGGGACTAGCGGGTTACAATGAGCAGTTCTTC.

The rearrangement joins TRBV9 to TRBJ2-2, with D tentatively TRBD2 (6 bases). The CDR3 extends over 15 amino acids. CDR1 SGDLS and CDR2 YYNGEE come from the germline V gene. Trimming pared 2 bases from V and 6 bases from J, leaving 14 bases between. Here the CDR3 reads CASSVPGEGSGELFF. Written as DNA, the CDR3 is TGTGCCAGCAGCGTTCCGGGAGAGGGGTCCGGGGAGCTGTTTTTT. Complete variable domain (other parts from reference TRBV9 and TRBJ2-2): DSGVTQTPKHLITATGQRVTLRCSPRSGDLSVYWYQQSLDQGLQFLIQYYNGEERAKGNILERFSAQQFPDLHSELNLSSLELGDSALYFCASSVPGEGSGELFFGEGSRLTVL.

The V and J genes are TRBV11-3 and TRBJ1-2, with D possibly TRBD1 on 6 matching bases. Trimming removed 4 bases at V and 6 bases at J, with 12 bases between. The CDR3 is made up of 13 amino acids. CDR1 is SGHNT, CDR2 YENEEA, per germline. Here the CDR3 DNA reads TGTGCCAGCAGCTCAGGGGTCCGTCATGGCTACACCTTC. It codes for CASSSGVRHGYTF.

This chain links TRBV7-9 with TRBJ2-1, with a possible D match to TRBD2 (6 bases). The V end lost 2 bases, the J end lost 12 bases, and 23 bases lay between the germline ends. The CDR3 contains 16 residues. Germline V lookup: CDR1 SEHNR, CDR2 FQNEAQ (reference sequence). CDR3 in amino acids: CASSLKRASEGERQFF. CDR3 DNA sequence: TGTGCCAGCAGCTTAAAAAGGGCTAGCGAAGGGGAGAGGCAGTTCTTC.

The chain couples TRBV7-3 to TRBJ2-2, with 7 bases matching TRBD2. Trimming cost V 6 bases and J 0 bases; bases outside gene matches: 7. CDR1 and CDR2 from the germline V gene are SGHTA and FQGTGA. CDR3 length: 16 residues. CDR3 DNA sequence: TGTGCCAGCAGGATAACGGGACTATCGAACACCGGGGAGCTGTTTTTT. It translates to CASRITGLSNTGELFF.

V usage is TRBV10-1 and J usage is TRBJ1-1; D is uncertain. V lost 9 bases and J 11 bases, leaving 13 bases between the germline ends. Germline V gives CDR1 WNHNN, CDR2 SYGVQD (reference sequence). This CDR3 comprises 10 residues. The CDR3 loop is CARWRGPAFF. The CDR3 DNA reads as TGCGCCAGGTGGCGAGGCCCGGCTTTCTTT.

CDR3 sequence (DNA): TGTGCCAGCTCACCCCTTCGACTAGCGGCCTACGAGCAGTACTTC. Residues: CASSPLRLAAYEQYF. V usage is TRBV18 and J usage is TRBJ2-7; 9 positions agree with TRBD2. There are 15 residues in the CDR3. V trimming: 3 bases; J trimming: 2 bases; junction bases outside the gene matches: 5. CDR1 is KGHSH and CDR2 is LQKENI in the germline V gene.

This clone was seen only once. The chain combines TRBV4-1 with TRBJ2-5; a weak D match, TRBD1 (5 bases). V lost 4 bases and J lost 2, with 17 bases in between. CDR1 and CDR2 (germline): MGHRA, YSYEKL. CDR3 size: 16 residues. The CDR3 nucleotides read TGCGCCAGCAGCCCGACCGCACAGGAATTACAAGAGACCCAGTACTTC. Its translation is CASSPTAQELQETQYF.

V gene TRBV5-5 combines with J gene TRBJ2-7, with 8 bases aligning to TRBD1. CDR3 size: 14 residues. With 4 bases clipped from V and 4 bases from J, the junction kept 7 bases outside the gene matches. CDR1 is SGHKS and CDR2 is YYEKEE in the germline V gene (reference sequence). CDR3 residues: CASSPRDRLYEQYF. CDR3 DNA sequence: TGTGCCAGCAGCCCGAGGGACAGGCTATACGAGCAGTACTTC.

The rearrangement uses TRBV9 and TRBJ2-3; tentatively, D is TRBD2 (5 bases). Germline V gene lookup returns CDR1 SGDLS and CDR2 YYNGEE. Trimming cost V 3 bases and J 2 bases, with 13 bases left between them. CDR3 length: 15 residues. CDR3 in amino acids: CASSGSGIITDTQYF. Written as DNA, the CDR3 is TGTGCCAGCAGCGGATCCGGGATAATCACAGATACGCAGTATTTT.

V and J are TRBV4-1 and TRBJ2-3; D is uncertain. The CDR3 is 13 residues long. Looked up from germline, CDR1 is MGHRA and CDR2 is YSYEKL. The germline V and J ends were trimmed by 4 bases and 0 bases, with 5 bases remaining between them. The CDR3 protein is CASSLGSTDTQYF. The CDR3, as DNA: TGCGCCAGCAGCCTCGGGAGCACAGATACGCAGTATTTT.

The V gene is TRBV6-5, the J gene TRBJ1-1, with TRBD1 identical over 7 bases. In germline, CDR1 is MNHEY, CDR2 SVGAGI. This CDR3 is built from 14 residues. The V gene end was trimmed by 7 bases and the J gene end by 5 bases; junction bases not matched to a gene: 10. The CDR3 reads CASTSPGGRTEAFF. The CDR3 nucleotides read TGTGCCAGCACCTCGCCAGGGGGAAGAACTGAAGCTTTCTTT.

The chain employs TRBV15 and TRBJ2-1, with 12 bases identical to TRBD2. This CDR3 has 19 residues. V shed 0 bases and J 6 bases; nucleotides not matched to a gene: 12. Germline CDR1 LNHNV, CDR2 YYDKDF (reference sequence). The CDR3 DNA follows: TGTGCCACCAGCAGAGATATCGCCCTCCAGACTAGCGGGAGCAATGAGCAGTTCTTC. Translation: CATSRDIALQTSGSNEQFF.

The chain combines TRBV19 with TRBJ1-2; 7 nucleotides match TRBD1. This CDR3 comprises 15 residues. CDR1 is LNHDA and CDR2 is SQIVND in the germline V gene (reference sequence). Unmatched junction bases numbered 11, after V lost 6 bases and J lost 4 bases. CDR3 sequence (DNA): TGTGCCAGTAGCAAGGGGGCAGGGGGGACCTATGGCTACACCTTC. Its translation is CASSKGAGGTYGYTF.

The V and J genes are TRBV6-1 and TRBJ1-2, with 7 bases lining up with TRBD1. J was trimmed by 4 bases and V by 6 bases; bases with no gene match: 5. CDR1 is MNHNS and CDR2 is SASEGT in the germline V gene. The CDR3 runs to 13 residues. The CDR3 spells CASRLGQSYGYTF. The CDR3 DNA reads TGTGCCAGCAGATTGGGACAGAGCTATGGCTACACCTTC.

The CDR3 bases are TGCGCCAGCAGCTTGGTCGGTGACAGGGTGGAGACCCAGTACTTC. Translating it yields CASSLVGDRVETQYF. The gene calls are TRBV5-1 and TRBJ2-5, with 7 nucleotides matching TRBD1. The germline CDR1 and CDR2 sequences are SGHRS and YFSETQ. With 0 bases clipped from V and 5 bases from J, the junction kept 7 bases outside the gene matches. This CDR3 is 15 amino acids long. The entire variable domain, with the rest obtained from reference TRBV5-1 and TRBJ2-5, is as follows: KAGVTQTPRYLIKTRGQQVTLSCSPISGHRSVSWYQQTPGQGLQFLFEYFSETQRNKGNFPGRFSGRQFSNSRSEMNVSTLELGDSALYLCASSLVGDRVETQYFGPGTRLLVL.

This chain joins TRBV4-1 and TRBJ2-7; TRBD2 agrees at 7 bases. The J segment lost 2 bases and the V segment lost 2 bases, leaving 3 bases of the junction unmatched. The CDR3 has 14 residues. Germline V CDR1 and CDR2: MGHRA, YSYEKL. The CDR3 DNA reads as TGCGCCAGCAGCCAACCGGGGACTACCTACGAGCAGTACTTC. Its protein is CASSQPGTTYEQYF.

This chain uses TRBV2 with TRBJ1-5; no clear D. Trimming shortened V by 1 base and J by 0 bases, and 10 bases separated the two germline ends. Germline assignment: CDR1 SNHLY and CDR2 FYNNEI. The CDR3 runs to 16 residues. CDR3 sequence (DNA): TGTGCCAGCAGTGAAGAGAGGGCCTATAGCAATCAGCCCCAGCATTTT. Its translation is CASSEERAYSNQPQHF.

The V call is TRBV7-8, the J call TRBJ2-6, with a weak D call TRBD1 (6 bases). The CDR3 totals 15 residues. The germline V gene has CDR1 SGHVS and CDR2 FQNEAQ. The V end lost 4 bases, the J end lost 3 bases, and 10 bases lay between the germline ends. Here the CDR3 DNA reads TGTGCCAGCAGCTACAGGGAATTTGGGGCCAACGTCCTGACTTTC. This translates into CASSYREFGANVLTF.